This TCR beta chain emerged from a study of blood T cell repertoires in COVID-19. Overall study: Samples of COVID-19 (acute and convalescent) were obtained from the United States, Italy and Spain. PBMCs, B-cell-depleted T cells, or T cells were the source of the cDNA or gDNA that made up the material.

The table came from immunoSEQ multiplex PCR; TCRdb's copy has only in-frame clones and leaves some out. This sample has about 170,000 clones, with 84% found just once. On this clone itself: A junction boundary mismatches the germline segment, possibly from a read error.

Looked up from germline, CDR1 is LNHDA and CDR2 is SQIVND (reference sequence). The CDR3 consists of 16 residues. The V call is TRBV19, the J call TRBJ2-5; TRBD2 matches at 10 bases. Input material: peripheral blood. The TCR sequence derives from a woman older than 75 with COVID-19, enrolled during active disease. CDR3 protein: CASSMVASGRGEAQYF. The CDR3, as DNA: TGTGCCAGTAGTATGGTAGCTAGCGGGAGAGGAGAGGCCCAGTACTTC.